The 10 T cell receptor beta chains presented below share a single source sample, sequenced in a study of T cells in localized non-small cell lung cancer. Here immunoSEQ multiplex PCR was the method, and the copy in TCRdb shows in-frame clones only, minus some. This sample has 45,000 to 50,000 clones, with approximately 90% found just once. Sample: PBMCs, taken before any cancer treatment. Receptors were obtained from a man aged 35 to 69 with stage II lung adenocarcinoma.

The chain is built from TRBV7-2 and TRBJ2-5; the D call may be TRBD1 or TRBD2 (5 bases each). Deletions cut 1 base from V and 5 bases from J, with 14 bases between. Germline-derived CDR1 and CDR2 are SGHTA and FQGNSA. The CDR3 length is 15 residues. CDR3 loop: CASSLVYGWGETQYF. CDR3 bases: TGTGCCAGCAGCTTAGTGTATGGGTGGGGGGAGACCCAGTACTTC. Using reference TRBV7-2 and TRBJ2-5 for the parts outside the CDR3, the full variable domain is GAGVSQSPSNKVTEKGKDVELRCDPISGHTALYWYRQSLGQGLEFLIYFQGNSAPDKSGLPSDRFSAERTGGSVSTLTIQRTQQEDSAVYLCASSLVYGWGETQYFGPGTRLLVL.

This clone has a handful of counts. The rearrangement joins TRBV4-1 to TRBJ2-1; TRBD2 matches 9 bases. The CDR3 covers 17 residues. With 4 bases clipped from V and 3 bases from J, the junction kept 10 bases outside the gene matches. CDR1 is MGHRA and CDR2 is YSYEKL in the germline V gene. The CDR3 protein is CASSPNLAGRNYNEQFF. The DNA of the CDR3 is TGCGCCAGCAGCCCGAACCTAGCGGGGCGAAACTACAATGAGCAGTTCTTC.

This chain joins TRBV6-6 and TRBJ1-1; the D is unclear. The CDR3 spans 15 residues. Deletions cut 8 bases from V and 0 bases from J, with 16 bases between. Germline CDR1 MNHNY, CDR2 SVGAGI (reference sequence). CDR3 in amino acids: CASSLVTSLNTEAFF. The DNA for the CDR3 is TGTGCCAGCTCCTTAGTTACTAGCCTGAACACTGAAGCTTTCTTT.

The rearrangement links TRBV7-3 to TRBJ2-6; D is unclear. Germline CDR1 SGHTA, CDR2 FQGTGA. The length of the CDR3 is 15 residues. The V and J ends lost 1 base and 1 base respectively, with 5 bases between them. The CDR3 loop reads CASSLRNSGANVLTF. The CDR3 DNA reads as TGTGCCAGCAGCTTAAGAAATTCTGGGGCCAACGTCCTGACTTTC.

The chain recombines TRBV15 with TRBJ2-2; TRBD2 agrees at 7 bases. The CDR3 consists of 15 residues. V trimming: 0 bases; J trimming: 7 bases; junction bases outside the gene matches: 5. Germline values: CDR1 LNHNV, CDR2 YYDKDF (reference sequence). CDR3 residues: CATSRDAVAGGELFF. DNA for the CDR3: TGTGCCACCAGCAGAGATGCGGTAGCGGGCGGGGAGCTGTTTTTT.

CDR3 DNA: TGTGCCACCCGGAGGCCATCGGAAACCGGGGAGCTGTTTTTT. It yields the protein CATRRPSETGELFF. V usage is TRBV10-3 and J usage is TRBJ2-2, with D tentatively TRBD2 (5 bases). Germline-derived CDR1 and CDR2 are ENHRY and SYGVKD. This CDR3 spans 14 amino acids. The V and J ends lost 10 bases and 5 bases respectively, with 17 bases between them.

The chain carries TRBV29-1 and TRBJ2-7, with TRBD1 matching over 9 bases. The CDR3 covers 15 residues. The V and J ends lost 2 bases and 6 bases, in that order; junction bases with no gene match: 11. CDR1 and CDR2 (germline): SQVTM, ANQGSEA. The CDR3 sequence: CSVETAGTGLGEQYF. In nucleotides, the CDR3 is TGCAGCGTTGAAACGGCCGGGACAGGGTTGGGCGAGCAGTACTTC.

In its sample, this clone was seen once. This chain links TRBV6-5 with TRBJ1-1; TRBD1 matches 7 bases. The V segment lost 5 bases and the J segment 7 bases; nucleotides outside the gene matches: 10. The CDR3 sequence is 14 residues long. Germline values: CDR1 MNHEY, CDR2 SVGAGI. CDR3 sequence reads: CASSAPGTEYEAFF. Written as DNA, the CDR3 is TGTGCCAGCAGTGCCCCCGGGACAGAATATGAAGCTTTCTTT.

This clone was seen a single time. This rearrangement joins TRBV6-5 to TRBJ1-1; D possibly corresponds to TRBD1 (6 bases). Germline V gene lookup returns CDR1 MNHEY and CDR2 SVGAGI. V lost 4 bases and J lost 5, with 17 bases in between. CDR3 length equals 15 residues. The chain's CDR3 is CASSSQGGEGTEAFF. CDR3 coding DNA: TGTGCCAGCAGTTCACAAGGGGGGGAGGGGACTGAAGCTTTCTTT.

CDR3 coding DNA: TGTGCCAGCAGTTTAGGTGGCGGGGGGATCTACAATGAGCAGTTCTTC. Protein product: CASSLGGGGIYNEQFF. The rearrangement uses TRBV28 and TRBJ2-1, with 8 bases that match TRBD2. From germline, CDR1 is MDHEN and CDR2 SYDVKM. V shed 2 bases, J shed 3 bases, and the junction held 6 bases outside the gene matches. The CDR3 is made up of 16 amino acids.